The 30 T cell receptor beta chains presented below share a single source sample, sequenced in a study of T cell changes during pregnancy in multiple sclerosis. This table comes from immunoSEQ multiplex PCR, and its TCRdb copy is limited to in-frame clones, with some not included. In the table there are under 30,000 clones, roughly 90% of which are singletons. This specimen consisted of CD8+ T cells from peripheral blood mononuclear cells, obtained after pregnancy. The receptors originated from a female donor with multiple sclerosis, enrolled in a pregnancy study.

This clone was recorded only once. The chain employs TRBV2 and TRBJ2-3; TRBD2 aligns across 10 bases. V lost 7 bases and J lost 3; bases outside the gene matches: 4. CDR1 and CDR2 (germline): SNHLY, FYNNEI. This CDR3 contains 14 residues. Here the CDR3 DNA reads TGTGCCAGCAATATACTAGCGGGAACAGATACGCAGTATTTT. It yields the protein CASNILAGTDTQYF. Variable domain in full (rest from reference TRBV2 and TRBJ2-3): EPEVTQTPSHQVTQMGQEVILRCVPISNHLYFYWYRQILGQKVEFLVSFYNNEISEKSEIFDDQFSVERPDGSNFTLKIRSTKLEDSAMYFCASNILAGTDTQYFGPGTRLTVL.

In nucleotides, the CDR3 is TGCAGCGCAAAAGGGGCAGGGGGTGTCGGCGGGGAGCTGTTTTTT. Amino acid sequence: CSAKGAGGVGGELFF. The chain recombines TRBV29-1 with TRBJ2-2; TRBD1 agrees at 7 bases. Germline trimming cut 7 bases from V and 7 bases from J; bases unmatched to any gene: 15. Germline V gene data show CDR1 as SQVTM and CDR2 as ANQGSEA. The CDR3 totals 15 residues.

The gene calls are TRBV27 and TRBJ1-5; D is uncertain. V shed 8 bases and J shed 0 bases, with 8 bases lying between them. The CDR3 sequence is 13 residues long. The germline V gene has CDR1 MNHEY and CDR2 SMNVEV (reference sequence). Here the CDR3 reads CASAANSNQPQHF. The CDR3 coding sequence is TGTGCCAGCGCGGCTAATAGCAATCAGCCCCAGCATTTT.

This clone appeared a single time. CDR3 DNA: TGCGCCAGCAGCCAAGATGAGCGGGACCTCTACGAGCAGTACTTC. Its translation: CASSQDERDLYEQYF. This sequence joins TRBV4-1 and TRBJ2-7; 7 bases match TRBD2. Germline V gene data show CDR1 as MGHRA and CDR2 as YSYEKL. The junction had 5 bases not matched to a gene; V was cut back by 0 bases and J by 3 bases. This CDR3 has 15 amino acids.

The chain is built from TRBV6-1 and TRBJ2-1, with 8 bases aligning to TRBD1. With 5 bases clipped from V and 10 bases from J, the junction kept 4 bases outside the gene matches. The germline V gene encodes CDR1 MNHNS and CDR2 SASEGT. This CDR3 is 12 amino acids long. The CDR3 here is CASSPQGDEQFF. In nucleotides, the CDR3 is TGTGCCAGCAGTCCACAGGGGGACGAGCAGTTCTTC.

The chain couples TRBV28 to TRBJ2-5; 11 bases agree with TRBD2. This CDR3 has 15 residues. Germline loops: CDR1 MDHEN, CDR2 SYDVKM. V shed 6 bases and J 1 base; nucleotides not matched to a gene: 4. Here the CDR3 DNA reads TGTGCCAGCAGGAGACTAGCGGGACGCCAAGAGACCCAGTACTTC. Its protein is CASRRLAGRQETQYF.

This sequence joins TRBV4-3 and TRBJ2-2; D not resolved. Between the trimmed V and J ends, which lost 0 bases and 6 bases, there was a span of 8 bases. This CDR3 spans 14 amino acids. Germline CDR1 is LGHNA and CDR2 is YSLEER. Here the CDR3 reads CASSQDFAPGELFF. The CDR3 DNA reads TGCGCCAGCAGCCAAGATTTCGCGCCCGGGGAGCTGTTTTTT.

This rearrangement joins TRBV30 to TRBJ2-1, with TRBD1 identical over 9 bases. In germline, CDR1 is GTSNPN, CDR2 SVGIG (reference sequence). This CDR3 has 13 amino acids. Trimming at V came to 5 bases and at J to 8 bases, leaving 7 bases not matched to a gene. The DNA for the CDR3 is TGTGCCTGGGCCGGGACAGGGTTCCATGAGCAGTTCTTC. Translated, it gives CAWAGTGFHEQFF.

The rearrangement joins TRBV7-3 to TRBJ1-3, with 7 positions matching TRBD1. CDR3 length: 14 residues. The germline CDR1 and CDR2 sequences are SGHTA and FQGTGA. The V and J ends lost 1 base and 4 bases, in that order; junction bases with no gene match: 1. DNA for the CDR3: TGTGCCAGCAGCTTAAAGACAGGGGGAAACACCATATATTTT. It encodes CASSLKTGGNTIYF. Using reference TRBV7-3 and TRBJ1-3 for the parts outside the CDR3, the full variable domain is GAGVSQTPSNKVTEKGKYVELRCDPISGHTALYWYRQSLGQGPEFLIYFQGTGAADDSGLPNDRFFAVRPEGSVSTLKIQRTERGDSAVYLCASSLKTGGNTIYFGEGSWLTVV.

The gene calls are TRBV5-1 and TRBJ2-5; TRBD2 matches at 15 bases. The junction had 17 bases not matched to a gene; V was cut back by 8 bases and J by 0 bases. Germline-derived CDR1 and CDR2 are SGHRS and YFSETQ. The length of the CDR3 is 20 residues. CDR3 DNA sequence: TGCGCCAGTTCCGTAAGCCTTGGACTAGCGGGAGGGAGGTACCAAGAGACCCAGTACTTC. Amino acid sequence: CASSVSLGLAGGRYQETQYF.

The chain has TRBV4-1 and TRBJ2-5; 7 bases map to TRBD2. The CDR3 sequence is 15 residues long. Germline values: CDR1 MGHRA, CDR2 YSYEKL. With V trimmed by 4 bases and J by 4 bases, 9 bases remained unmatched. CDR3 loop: CASSPTAGTGETQYF. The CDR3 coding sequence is TGCGCCAGCAGCCCCACAGCGGGAACGGGAGAGACCCAGTACTTC.

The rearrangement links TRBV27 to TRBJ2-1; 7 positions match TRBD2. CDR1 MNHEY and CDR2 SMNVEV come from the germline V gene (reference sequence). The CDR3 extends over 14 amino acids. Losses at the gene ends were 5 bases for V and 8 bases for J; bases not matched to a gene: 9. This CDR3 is CASSLWTSGDEQFF. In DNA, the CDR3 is TGTGCCAGCAGTCTATGGACTAGTGGGGATGAGCAGTTCTTC.

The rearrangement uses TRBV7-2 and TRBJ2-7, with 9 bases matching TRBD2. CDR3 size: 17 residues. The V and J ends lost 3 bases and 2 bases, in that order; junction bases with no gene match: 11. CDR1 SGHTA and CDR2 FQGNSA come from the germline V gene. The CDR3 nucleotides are TGTGCCAGCAGCTTGGGTCTAGCGGGATTTATCACCTACGAGCAGTACTTC. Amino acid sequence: CASSLGLAGFITYEQYF.

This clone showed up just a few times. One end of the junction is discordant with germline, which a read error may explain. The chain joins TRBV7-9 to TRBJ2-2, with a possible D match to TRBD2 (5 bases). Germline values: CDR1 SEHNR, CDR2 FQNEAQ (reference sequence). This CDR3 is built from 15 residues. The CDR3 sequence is CASSQYEGSTGELFF. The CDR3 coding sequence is TGCGCCAGCAGCCAATATGAGGGAAGCACCGGGGAGCTGTTTTTT.

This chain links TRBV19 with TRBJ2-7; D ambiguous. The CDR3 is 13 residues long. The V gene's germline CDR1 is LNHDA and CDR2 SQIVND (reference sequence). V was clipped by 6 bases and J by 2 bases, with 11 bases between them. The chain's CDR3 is CASSLSSPYEQYF. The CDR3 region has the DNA TGTGCCAGTAGCCTCAGTAGCCCCTACGAGCAGTACTTC.

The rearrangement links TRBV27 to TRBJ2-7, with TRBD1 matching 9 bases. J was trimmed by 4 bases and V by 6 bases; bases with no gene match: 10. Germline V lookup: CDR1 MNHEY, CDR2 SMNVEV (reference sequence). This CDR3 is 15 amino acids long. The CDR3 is CASSPGGTGLYEQYF. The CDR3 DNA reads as TGTGCCAGCAGCCCCGGCGGGACAGGGCTTTACGAGCAGTACTTC.

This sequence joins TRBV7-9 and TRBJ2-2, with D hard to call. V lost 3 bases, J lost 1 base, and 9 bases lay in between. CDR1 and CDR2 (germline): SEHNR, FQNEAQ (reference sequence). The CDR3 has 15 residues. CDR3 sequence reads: CASSFPMRNTGELFF. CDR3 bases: TGTGCCAGCAGCTTCCCTATGAGGAACACCGGGGAGCTGTTTTTT.

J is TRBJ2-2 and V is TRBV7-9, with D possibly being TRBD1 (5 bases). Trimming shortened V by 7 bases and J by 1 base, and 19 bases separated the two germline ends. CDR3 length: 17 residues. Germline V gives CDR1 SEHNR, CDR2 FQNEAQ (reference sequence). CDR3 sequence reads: CASTFDHGTGNTGELFF. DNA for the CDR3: TGTGCCAGCACCTTCGACCACGGTACAGGGAACACCGGGGAGCTGTTTTTT.

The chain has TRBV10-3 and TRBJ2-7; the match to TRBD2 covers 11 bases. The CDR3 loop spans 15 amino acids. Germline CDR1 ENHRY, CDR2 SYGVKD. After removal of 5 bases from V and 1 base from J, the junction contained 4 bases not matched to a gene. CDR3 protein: CAISTGTSGSYEQYF. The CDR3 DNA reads TGTGCCATCAGTACCGGGACTAGCGGTTCCTACGAGCAGTACTTC.

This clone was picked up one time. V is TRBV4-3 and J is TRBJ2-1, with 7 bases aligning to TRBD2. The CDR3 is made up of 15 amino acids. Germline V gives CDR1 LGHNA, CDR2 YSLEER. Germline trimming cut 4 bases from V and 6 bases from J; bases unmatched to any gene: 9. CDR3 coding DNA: TGCGCCAGCAGCCTTCTAGGGACTACGGGCAATGAGCAGTTCTTC. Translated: CASSLLGTTGNEQFF.

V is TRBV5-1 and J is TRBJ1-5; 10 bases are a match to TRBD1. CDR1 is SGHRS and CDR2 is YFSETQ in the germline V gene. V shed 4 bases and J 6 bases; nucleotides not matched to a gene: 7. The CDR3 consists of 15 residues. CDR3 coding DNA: TGCGCCAGCAGCCAGCGACAGGGGGCACCTCAGCCCCAGCATTTT. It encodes CASSQRQGAPQPQHF.

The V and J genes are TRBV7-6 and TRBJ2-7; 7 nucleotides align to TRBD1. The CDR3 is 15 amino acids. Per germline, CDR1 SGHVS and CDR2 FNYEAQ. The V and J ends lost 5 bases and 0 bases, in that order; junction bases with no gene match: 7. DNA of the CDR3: TGTGCCAGCAGCCCCGGACAGGCAAGCTCCTACGAGCAGTACTTC. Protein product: CASSPGQASSYEQYF.

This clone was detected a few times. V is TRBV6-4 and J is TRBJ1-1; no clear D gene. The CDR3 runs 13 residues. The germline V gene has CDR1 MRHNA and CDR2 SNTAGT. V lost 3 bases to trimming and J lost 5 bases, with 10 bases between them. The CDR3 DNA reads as TGTGCCAGCAGTGATCGGGATGGAACTGAAGCTTTCTTT. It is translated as CASSDRDGTEAFF.

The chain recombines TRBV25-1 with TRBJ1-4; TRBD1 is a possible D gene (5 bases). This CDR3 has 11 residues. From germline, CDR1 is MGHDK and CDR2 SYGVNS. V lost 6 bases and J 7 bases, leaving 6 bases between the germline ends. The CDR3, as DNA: TGTGCCAGCAGGACAGCTGAAAAACTGTTTTTT. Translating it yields CASRTAEKLFF.

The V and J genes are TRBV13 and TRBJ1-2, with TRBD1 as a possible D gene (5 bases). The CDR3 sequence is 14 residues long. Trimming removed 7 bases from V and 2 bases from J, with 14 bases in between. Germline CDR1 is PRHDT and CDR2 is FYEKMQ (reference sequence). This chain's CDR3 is CASKEFDRNYGYTF. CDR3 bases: TGTGCCAGCAAGGAGTTCGACAGAAACTATGGCTACACCTTC.

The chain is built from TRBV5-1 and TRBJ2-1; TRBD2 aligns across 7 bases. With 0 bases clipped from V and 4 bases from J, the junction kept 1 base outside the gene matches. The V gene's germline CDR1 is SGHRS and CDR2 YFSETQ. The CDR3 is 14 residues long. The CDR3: CASSLEGLYNEQFF. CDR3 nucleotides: TGCGCCAGCAGCTTGGAGGGACTATACAATGAGCAGTTCTTC.

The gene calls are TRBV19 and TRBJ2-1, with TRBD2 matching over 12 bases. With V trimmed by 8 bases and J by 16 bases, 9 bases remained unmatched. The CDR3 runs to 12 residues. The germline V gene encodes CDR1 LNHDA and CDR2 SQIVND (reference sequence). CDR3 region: CASSTGLAGSFF. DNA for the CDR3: TGTGCCAGTTCTACGGGACTAGCGGGCTCCTTCTTC. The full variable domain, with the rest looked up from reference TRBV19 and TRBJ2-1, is DGGITQSPKYLFRKEGQNVTLSCEQNLNHDAMYWYRQDPGQGLRLIYYSQIVNDFQKGDIAEGYSVSREKKESFPLTVTSAQKNPTAFYLCASSTGLAGSFFGPGTRLTVL.

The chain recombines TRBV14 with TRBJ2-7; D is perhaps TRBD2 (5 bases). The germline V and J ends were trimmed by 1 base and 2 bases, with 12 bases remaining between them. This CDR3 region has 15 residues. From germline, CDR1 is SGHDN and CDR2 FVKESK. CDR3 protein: CASSQVRTAAYEQYF. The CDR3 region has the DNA TGTGCCAGCAGCCAAGTCAGGACTGCTGCCTACGAGCAGTACTTC.

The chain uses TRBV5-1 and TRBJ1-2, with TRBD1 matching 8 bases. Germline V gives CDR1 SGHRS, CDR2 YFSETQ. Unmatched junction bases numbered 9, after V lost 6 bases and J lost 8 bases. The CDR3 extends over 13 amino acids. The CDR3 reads CASTKTGEWGYTF. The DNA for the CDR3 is TGCGCCAGCACCAAGACAGGGGAGTGGGGCTACACCTTC.

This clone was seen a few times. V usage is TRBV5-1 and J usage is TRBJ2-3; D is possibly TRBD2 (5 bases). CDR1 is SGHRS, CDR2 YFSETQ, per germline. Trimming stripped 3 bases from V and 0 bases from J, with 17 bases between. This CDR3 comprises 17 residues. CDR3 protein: CASSSLGGRVSTDTQYF. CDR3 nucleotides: TGCGCCAGCAGCTCCCTGGGTGGGAGAGTGAGCACAGATACGCAGTATTTT.